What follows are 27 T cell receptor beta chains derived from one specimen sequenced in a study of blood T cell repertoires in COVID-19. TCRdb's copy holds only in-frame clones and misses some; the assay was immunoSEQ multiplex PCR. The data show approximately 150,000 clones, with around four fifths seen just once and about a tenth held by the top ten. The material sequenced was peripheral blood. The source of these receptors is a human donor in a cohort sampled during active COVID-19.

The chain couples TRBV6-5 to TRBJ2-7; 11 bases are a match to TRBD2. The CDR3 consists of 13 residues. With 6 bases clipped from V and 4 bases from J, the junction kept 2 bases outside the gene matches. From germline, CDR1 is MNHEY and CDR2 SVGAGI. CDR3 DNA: TGTGCCAGCAGACTAGCGGGAGAGTACGAGCAGTACTTC. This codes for CASRLAGEYEQYF.

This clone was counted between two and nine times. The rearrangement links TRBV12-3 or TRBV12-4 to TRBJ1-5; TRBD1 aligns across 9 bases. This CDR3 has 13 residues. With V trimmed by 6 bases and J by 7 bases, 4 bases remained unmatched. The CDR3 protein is CASSTGGGQPQHF. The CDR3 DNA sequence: TGTGCCAGCAGCACAGGGGGCGGACAGCCCCAGCATTTT.

The CDR3 DNA reads TGTGCCAGCAGCCCCCAGACAATGAACACTGAAGCTTTCTTT. Translation: CASSPQTMNTEAFF. The V call is TRBV11-1, the J call TRBJ1-1; D call uncertain. Trimming removed 5 bases from V and 0 bases from J, with 10 bases in between. Germline V gene data show CDR1 as SGHAT and CDR2 as FQDESV (reference sequence). The CDR3 is 14 residues long.

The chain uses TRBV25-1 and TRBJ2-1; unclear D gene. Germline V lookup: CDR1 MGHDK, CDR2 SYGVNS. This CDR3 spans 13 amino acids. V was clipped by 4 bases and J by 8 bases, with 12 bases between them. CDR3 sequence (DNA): TGTGCCAGCAGTGTCTACTTACCTGATGAGCAGTTCTTC. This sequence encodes CASSVYLPDEQFF.

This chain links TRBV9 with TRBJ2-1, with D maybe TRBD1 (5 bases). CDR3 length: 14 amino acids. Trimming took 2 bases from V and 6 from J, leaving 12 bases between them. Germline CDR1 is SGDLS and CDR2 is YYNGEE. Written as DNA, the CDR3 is TGTGCCAGCAGCGTGGGGCCTCCTGGCAATGAGCAGTTCTTC. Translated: CASSVGPPGNEQFF. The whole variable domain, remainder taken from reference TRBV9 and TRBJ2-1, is DSGVTQTPKHLITATGQRVTLRCSPRSGDLSVYWYQQSLDQGLQFLIQYYNGEERAKGNILERFSAQQFPDLHSELNLSSLELGDSALYFCASSVGPPGNEQFFGPGTRLTVL.

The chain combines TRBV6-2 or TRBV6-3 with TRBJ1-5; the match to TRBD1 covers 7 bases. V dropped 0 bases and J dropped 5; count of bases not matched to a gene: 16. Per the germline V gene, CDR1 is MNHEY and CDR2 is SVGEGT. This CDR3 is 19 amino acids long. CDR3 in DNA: TGTGCCAGCAGTTACTCCTTTGACGAATCAGACAGGGACGATCAGCCCCAGCATTTT. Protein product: CASSYSFDESDRDDQPQHF.

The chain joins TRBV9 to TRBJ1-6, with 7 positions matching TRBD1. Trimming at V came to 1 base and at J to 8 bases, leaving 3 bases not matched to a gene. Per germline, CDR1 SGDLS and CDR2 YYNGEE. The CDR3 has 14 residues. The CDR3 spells CASSVSGGDSPLHF. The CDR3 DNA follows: TGTGCCAGCAGCGTATCAGGGGGTGATTCACCCCTCCACTTT.

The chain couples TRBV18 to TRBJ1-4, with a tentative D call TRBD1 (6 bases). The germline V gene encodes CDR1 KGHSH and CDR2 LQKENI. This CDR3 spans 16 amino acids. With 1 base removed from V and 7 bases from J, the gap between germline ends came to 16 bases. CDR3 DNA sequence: TGTGCCAGCTCACCACTTACAGGGCAGGTCGGTGAAAAACTGTTTTTT. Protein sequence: CASSPLTGQVGEKLFF.

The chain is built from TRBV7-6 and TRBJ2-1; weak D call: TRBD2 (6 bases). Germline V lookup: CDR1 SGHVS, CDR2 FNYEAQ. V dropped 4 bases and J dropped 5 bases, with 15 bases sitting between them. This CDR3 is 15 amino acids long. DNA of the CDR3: TGTGCCAGCAGCTCCGCGGGACTGGGGGACAATGAGCAGTTCTTC. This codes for CASSSAGLGDNEQFF.

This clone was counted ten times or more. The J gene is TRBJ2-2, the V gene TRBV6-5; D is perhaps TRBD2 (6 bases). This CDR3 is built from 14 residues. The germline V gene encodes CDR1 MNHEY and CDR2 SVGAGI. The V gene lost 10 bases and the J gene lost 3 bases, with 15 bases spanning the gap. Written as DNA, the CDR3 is TGTGCCACCCTGAGGGGCGGGGACACCGGGGAGCTGTTTTTT. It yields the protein CATLRGGDTGELFF.

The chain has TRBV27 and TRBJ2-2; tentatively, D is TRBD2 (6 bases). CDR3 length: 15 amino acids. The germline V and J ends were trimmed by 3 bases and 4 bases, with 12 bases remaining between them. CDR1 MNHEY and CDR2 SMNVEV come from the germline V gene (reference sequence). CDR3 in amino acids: CASSFRRGLTGELFF. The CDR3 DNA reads TGTGCCAGCAGTTTCAGGCGGGGACTCACCGGGGAGCTGTTTTTT.

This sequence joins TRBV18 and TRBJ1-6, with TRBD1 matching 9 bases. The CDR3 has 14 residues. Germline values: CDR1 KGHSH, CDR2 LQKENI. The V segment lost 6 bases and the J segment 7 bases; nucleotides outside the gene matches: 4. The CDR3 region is CASSLGQGNSPLHF. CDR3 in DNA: TGTGCCAGCTCCCTCGGACAGGGGAATTCACCCCTCCACTTT.

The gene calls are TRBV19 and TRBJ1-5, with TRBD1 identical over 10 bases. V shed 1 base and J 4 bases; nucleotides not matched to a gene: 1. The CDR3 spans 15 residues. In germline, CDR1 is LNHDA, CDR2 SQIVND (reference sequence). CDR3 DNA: TGTGCCAGTAGTATAGGGACAGGGGGAAATCAGCCCCAGCATTTT. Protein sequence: CASSIGTGGNQPQHF.

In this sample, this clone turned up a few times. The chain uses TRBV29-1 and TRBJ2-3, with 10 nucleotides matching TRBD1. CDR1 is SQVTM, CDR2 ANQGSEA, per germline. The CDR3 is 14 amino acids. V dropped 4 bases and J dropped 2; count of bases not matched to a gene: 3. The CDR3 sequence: CSVGQGANTDTQYF. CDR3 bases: TGCAGCGTTGGACAGGGGGCCAACACAGATACGCAGTATTTT.

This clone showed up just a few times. The CDR3 nucleotides read TGCAGCGTCGCAAGGACAGGTCAGGCAGATACGCAGTATTTT. As protein: CSVARTGQADTQYF. This rearrangement joins TRBV29-1 to TRBJ2-3; 7 bases agree with TRBD1. The CDR3 runs 14 residues. Per the germline V gene, CDR1 is SQVTM and CDR2 is ANQGSEA. The V and J ends lost 6 bases and 4 bases, in that order; junction bases with no gene match: 10.

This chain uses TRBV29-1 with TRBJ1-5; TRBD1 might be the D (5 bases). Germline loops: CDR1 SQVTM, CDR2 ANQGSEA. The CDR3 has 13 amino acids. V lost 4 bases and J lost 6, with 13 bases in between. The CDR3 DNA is TGCAGCGTTGTGGGGGGGATCGGTCAGCCCCAGCATTTT. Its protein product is CSVVGGIGQPQHF.

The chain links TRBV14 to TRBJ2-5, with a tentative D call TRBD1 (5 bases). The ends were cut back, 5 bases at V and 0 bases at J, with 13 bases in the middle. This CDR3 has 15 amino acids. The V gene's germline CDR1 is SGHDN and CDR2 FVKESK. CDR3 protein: CASSGSVDNQETQYF. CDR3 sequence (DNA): TGTGCCAGCAGCGGCTCCGTGGACAACCAAGAGACCCAGTACTTC.

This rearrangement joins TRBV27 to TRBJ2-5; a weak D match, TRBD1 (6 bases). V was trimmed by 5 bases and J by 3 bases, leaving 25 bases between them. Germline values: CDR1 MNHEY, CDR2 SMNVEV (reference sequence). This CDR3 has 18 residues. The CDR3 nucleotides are TGTGCCAGCAGTCCTCTCACAGGGCATGAGGGGAATAAAGAGACCCAGTACTTC. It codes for CASSPLTGHEGNKETQYF.

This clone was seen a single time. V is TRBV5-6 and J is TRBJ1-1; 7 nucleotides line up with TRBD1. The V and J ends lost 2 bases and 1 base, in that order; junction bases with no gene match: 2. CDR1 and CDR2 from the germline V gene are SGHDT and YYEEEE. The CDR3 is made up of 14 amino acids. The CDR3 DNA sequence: TGTGCCAGCAGCTTTTACAGGGGGAACACTGAAGCTTTCTTT. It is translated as CASSFYRGNTEAFF.

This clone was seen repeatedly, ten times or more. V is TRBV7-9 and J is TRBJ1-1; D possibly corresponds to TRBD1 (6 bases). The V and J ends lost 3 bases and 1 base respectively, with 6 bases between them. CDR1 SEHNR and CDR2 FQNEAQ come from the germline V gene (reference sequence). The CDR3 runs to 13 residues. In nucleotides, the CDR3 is TGTGCCAGCAGCTTGGGACAGAACACTGAAGCTTTCTTT. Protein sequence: CASSLGQNTEAFF. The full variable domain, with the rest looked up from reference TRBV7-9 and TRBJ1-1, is DTGVSQNPRHKITKRGQNVTFRCDPISEHNRLYWYRQTLGQGPEFLTYFQNEAQLEKSRLLSDRFSAERPKGSFSTLEIQRTEQGDSAMYLCASSLGQNTEAFFGQGTRLTVV.

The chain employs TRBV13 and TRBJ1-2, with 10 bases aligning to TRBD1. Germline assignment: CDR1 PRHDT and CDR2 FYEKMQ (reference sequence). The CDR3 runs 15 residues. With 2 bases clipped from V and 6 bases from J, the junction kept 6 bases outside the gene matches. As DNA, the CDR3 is TGTGCCAGCAGCTTATGGCGGGACAGGGGCCATGGCTACACCTTC. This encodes CASSLWRDRGHGYTF.

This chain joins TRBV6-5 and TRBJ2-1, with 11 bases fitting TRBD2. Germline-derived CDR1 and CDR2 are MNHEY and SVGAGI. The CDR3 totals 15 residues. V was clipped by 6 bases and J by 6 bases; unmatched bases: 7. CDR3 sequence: CASSLTSGRINEQFF. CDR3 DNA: TGTGCCAGCAGCCTCACTAGCGGGAGAATCAATGAGCAGTTCTTC.

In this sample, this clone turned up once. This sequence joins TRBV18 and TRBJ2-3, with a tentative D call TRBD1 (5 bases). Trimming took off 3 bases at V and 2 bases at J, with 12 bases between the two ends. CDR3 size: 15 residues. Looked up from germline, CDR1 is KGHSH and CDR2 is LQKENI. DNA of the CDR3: TGTGCCAGCTCACCCGAAGTAGGGGACACAGATACGCAGTATTTT. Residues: CASSPEVGDTDTQYF.

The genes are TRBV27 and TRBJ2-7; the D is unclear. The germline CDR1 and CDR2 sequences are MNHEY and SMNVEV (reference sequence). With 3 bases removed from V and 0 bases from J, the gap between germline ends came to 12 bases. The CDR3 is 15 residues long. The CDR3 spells CASSFSMARSYEQYF. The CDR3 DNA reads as TGTGCCAGCAGTTTCTCCATGGCCCGCTCCTACGAGCAGTACTTC.

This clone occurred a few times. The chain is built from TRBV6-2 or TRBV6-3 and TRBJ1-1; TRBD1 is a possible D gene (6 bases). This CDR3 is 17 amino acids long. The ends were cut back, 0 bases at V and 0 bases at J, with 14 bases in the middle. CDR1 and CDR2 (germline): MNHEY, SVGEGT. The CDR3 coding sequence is TGTGCCAGCAGTTACTCGACAGGACGTGGGATGAACACTGAAGCTTTCTTT. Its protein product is CASSYSTGRGMNTEAFF.

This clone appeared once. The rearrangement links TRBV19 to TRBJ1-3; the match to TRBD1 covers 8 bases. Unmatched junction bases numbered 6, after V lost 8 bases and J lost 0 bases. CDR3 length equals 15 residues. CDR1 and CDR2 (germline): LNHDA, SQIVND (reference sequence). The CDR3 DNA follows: TGTGCCAGTTCCTCCGACAGGGGCTCTGGAAACACCATATATTTT. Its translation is CASSSDRGSGNTIYF.

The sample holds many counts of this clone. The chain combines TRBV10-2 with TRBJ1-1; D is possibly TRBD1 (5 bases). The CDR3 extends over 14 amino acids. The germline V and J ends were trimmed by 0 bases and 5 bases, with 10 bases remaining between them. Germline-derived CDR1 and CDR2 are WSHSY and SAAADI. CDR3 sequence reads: CASSESMGGTEAFF. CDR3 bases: TGCGCCAGCAGTGAGTCGATGGGGGGAACTGAAGCTTTCTTT.